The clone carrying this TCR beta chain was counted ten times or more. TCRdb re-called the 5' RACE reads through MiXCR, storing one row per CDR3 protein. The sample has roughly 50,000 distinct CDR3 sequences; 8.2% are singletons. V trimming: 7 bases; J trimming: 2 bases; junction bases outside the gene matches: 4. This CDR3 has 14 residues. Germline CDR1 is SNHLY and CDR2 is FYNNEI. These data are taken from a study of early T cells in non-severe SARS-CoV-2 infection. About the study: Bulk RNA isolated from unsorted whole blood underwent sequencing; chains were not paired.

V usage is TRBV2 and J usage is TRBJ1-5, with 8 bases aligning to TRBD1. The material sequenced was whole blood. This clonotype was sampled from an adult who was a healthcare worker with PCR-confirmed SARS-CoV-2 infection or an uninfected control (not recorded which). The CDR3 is CASNGQGGNQPQHF. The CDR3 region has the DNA TGTGCCAGCAACGGACAGGGCGGCAATCAGCCCCAGCATTTT. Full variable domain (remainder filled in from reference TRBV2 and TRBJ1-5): EPEVTQTPSHQVTQMGQEVILRCVPISNHLYFYWYRQILGQKVEFLVSFYNNEISEKSEIFDDQFSVERPDGSNFTLKIRSTKLEDSAMYFCASNGQGGNQPQHFGDGTRLSIL.